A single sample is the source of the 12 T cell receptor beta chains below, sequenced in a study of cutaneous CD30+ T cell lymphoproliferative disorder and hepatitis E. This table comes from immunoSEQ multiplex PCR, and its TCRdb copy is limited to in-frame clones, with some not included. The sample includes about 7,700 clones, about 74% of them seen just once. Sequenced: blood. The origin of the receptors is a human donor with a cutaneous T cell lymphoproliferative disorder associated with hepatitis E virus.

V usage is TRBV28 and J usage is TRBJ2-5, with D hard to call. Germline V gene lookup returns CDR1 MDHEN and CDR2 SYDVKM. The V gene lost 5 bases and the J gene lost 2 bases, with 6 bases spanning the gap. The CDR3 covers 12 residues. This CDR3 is CASSDFQETQYF. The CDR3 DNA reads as TGTGCCAGCAGTGACTTTCAAGAGACCCAGTACTTC.

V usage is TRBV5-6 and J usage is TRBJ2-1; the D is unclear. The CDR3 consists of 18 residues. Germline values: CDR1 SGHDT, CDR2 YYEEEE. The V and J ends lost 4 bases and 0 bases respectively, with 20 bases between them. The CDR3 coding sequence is TGTGCCAGCAGCCCAATCCCCGGAACGCATAGCTCCTACAATGAGCAGTTCTTC. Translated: CASSPIPGTHSSYNEQFF.

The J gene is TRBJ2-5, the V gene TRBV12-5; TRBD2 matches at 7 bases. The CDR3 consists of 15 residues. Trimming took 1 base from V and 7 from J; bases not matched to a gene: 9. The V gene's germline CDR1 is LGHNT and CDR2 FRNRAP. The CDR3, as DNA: TGTGCTAGTGGTTTGGCGGCGGGAGCCCCCAGGACCCAGTACTTC. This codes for CASGLAAGAPRTQYF.

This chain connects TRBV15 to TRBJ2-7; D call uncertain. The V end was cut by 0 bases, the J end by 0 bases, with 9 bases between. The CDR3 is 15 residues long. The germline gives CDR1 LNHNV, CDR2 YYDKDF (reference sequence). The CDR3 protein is CATSRDNQVSYEQYF. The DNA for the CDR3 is TGTGCCACCAGCAGAGATAATCAGGTCTCCTACGAGCAGTACTTC.

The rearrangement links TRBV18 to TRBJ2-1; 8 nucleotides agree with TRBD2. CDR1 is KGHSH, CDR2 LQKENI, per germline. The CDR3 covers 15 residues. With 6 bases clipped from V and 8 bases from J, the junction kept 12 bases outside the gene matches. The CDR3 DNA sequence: TGTGCCAGCTCTTCTAGACTAGCGCTTTATGATGAGCAGTTCTTC. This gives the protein CASSSRLALYDEQFF.

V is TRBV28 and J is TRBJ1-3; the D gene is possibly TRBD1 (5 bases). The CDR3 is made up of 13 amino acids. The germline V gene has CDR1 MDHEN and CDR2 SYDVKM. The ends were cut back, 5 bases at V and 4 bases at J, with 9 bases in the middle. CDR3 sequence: CASSLTAGNTIYF. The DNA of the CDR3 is TGTGCCAGCAGTCTGACAGCCGGAAACACCATATATTTT. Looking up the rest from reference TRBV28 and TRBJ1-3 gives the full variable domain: DVKVTQSSRYLVKRTGEKVFLECVQDMDHENMFWYRQDPGLGLRLIYFSYDVKMKEKGDIPEGYSVSREKKERFSLILESASTNQTSMYLCASSLTAGNTIYFGEGSWLTVV.

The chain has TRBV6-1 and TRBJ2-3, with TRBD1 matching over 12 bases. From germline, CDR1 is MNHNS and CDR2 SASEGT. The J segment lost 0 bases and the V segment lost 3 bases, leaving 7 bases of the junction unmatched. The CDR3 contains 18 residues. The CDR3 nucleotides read TGTGCCAGCAGTGACCGGGACAGGGGGCCTGAGAGCACAGATACGCAGTATTTT. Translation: CASSDRDRGPESTDTQYF.

The CDR3 coding sequence is TGTGCCAGCAGCTTAGAAGGGCCCCACGAGCAGTACTTC. This codes for CASSLEGPHEQYF. The V call is TRBV7-9, the J call TRBJ2-7; D is undetermined. The CDR3 covers 13 residues. V lost 1 base to trimming and J lost 5 bases, with 9 bases between them. Germline CDR1 SEHNR, CDR2 FQNEAQ (reference sequence). Complete variable domain (other parts from reference TRBV7-9 and TRBJ2-7): DTGVSQNPRHKITKRGQNVTFRCDPISEHNRLYWYRQTLGQGPEFLTYFQNEAQLEKSRLLSDRFSAERPKGSFSTLEIQRTEQGDSAMYLCASSLEGPHEQYFGPGTRLTVT.

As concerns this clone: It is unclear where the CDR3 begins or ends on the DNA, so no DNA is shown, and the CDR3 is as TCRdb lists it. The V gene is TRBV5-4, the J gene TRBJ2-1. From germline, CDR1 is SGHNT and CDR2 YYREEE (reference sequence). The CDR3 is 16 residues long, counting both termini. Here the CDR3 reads CASSPTSGRSYNEQFF.

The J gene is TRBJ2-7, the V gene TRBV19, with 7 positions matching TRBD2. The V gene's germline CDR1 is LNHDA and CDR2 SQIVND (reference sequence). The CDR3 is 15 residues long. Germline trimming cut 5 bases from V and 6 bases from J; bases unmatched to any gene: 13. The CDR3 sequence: CASSPSLAAAGEQYF. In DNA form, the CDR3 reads TGTGCCAGTAGTCCCTCCCTAGCGGCGGCGGGCGAGCAGTACTTC.

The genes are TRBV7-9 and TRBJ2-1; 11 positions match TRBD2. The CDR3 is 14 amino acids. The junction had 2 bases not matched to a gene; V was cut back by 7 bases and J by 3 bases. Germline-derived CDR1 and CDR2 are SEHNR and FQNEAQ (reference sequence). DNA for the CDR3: TGTGCCAGCAATAGCGGGAGGGTCTACAATGAGCAGTTCTTC. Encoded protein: CASNSGRVYNEQFF.

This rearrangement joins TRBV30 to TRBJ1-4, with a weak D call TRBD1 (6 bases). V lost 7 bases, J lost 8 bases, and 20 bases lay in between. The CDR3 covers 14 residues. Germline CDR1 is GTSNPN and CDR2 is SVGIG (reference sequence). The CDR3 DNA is TGTGCCTTCTCGGCCGGGACACTGGGGGAAAAACTGTTTTTT. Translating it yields CAFSAGTLGEKLFF. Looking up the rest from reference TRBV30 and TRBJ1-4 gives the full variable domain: SQTIHQWPATLVQPVGSPLSLECTVEGTSNPNLYWYRQAAGRGLQLLFYSVGIGQISSEVPQNLSASRPQDRQFILSSKKLLLSDSGFYLCAFSAGTLGEKLFFGSGTQLSVL.